Shown below are 17 T cell receptor beta chains from a single sample sequenced in a study of T cell responses to AZD1222 COVID-19 vaccine. TCRdb's table, derived via immunoSEQ multiplex PCR, lists solely in-frame clones and lacks some. Of around 180,000 clones in the sample, about 91% are singletons; the top ten hold more than 0.4%. The material was peripheral blood, obtained on day 0 of AZD1222 vaccination. These receptor sequences come from an adult in good health.

CDR3 loop: CASRLPAPSGRQNTGELFF. CDR3 in DNA: TGTGCAAGTCGCTTGCCCGCGCCCAGCGGGAGGCAGAACACCGGGGAGCTGTTTTTT. The chain is built from TRBV12-2 and TRBJ2-2; the listed D gene, TRBD2, was not tested against the DNA. TRBV12-2 is a pseudogene locus. The CDR3 spans 19 residues.

V usage is TRBV2 and J usage is TRBJ2-7, with 9 bases that match TRBD1. The V gene end was trimmed by 8 bases and the J gene end by 1 base; junction bases not matched to a gene: 3. Germline CDR1 reads SNHLY; CDR2 reads FYNNEI. The CDR3 length is 13 residues. The CDR3 nucleotides are TGTGCCAGCTCGGGGACAGGGTCCTACGAGCAGTACTTC. Translated, it gives CASSGTGSYEQYF.

This chain connects TRBV28 to TRBJ2-3, with D tentatively TRBD1 (7 bases). Germline CDR1 is MDHEN and CDR2 is SYDVKM. This CDR3 is 15 amino acids long. The germline V and J ends were trimmed by 4 bases and 2 bases, with 13 bases remaining between them. CDR3 protein: CASSSRDSITDTQYF. The CDR3 DNA is TGTGCCAGCAGTTCGCGGGACAGCATCACAGATACGCAGTATTTT.

CDR3: CATSHQNRQGETQYF. CDR3 nucleotide sequence: TGTGCCACCAGCCACCAGAATCGACAGGGCGAGACCCAGTACTTC. The chain couples TRBV24-1 to TRBJ2-5; the match to TRBD1 covers 7 bases. CDR1 and CDR2 (germline): KGHDR, SFDVKD. J lost 5 bases, V lost 7 bases, and 12 bases had no gene match. This CDR3 is 15 amino acids long.

This clone was counted between two and nine times. Other DNA sequences in the same sample also yield this CDR3. The chain is built from TRBV18 and TRBJ1-2; unclear D gene. Germline CDR1 KGHSH, CDR2 LQKENI. V shed 2 bases and J shed 3 bases, with 7 bases lying between them. The CDR3 totals 13 residues. The CDR3 bases are TGTGCCAGCTCACCAGAGGGTGACTATGGCTACACCTTC. It codes for CASSPEGDYGYTF.

The genes are TRBV20-1 and TRBJ1-5, with TRBD1 as a possible D gene (5 bases). V was trimmed by 3 bases and J by 0 bases, leaving 9 bases between them. The length of the CDR3 is 14 residues. Germline V gene data show CDR1 as DFQATT and CDR2 as SNEGSKA (reference sequence). CDR3 sequence: CSASRQFSNQPQHF. The DNA for the CDR3 is TGCAGTGCTAGTCGACAGTTTAGCAATCAGCCCCAGCATTTT.

DNA of the CDR3: TGTGCCAGCAGCCCGGGACTAACTAACACCGGGGAGCTGTTTTTT. Amino acid sequence: CASSPGLTNTGELFF. This sequence joins TRBV7-3 and TRBJ2-2; TRBD2 aligns across 7 bases. V lost 5 bases, J lost 2 bases, and 5 bases stayed unmatched. CDR3 length equals 15 residues. Per germline, CDR1 SGHTA and CDR2 FQGTGA.

The V and J genes are TRBV11-3 and TRBJ2-5; D uncertain. The V gene's germline CDR1 is SGHNT and CDR2 YENEEA. The CDR3 runs to 15 residues. V lost 1 base to trimming and J lost 6 bases, with 15 bases between them. This CDR3 reads CASSLGGPNEKTQYF. The CDR3 DNA reads TGTGCCAGCAGCTTAGGTGGACCGAATGAGAAGACCCAGTACTTC.

J is TRBJ2-7 and V is TRBV5-1; 10 bases fit TRBD2. Germline CDR1 is SGHRS and CDR2 is YFSETQ. The CDR3 extends over 17 amino acids. Germline trimming cut 0 bases from V and 2 bases from J; bases unmatched to any gene: 8. The CDR3 nucleotides are TGCGCCAGCAGCTTGGGGGGACTAGCGCCAACTACCTACGAGCAGTACTTC. Residues: CASSLGGLAPTTYEQYF.

The chain's CDR3 is CASNTRGQGEQFF. CDR3 sequence (DNA): TGTGCCAGCAACACCCGGGGACAAGGTGAGCAGTTCTTC. The chain links TRBV7-3 to TRBJ2-1; TRBD1 is a possible D gene (6 bases). The CDR3 runs to 13 residues. Germline lookup yields CDR1 SGHTA and CDR2 FQGTGA. Trimming left V 7 bases short and J 9 bases short, with 16 bases between. Complete variable domain (other parts from reference TRBV7-3 and TRBJ2-1): GAGVSQTPSNKVTEKGKYVELRCDPISGHTALYWYRQSLGQGPEFLIYFQGTGAADDSGLPNDRFFAVRPEGSVSTLKIQRTERGDSAVYLCASNTRGQGEQFFGPGTRLTVL.

The J gene is TRBJ2-2, the V gene TRBV18; possibly TRBD1 for D (6 bases). The germline V and J ends were trimmed by 6 bases and 7 bases, with 18 bases remaining between them. Germline V CDR1 and CDR2: KGHSH, LQKENI. The CDR3 sequence is 15 residues long. The CDR3 DNA follows: TGTGCCAGCTCCCCAACAGGACAGTCGGGCGGGGAGCTGTTTTTT. Translating gives CASSPTGQSGGELFF.

The chain couples TRBV12-2 to TRBJ1-1; the table names TRBD1, a call not compared with the DNA. TRBV12-2 counts as a pseudogene. CDR3 length equals 15 residues. The CDR3, as DNA: TGTGCAAGTCGCTTAGGACAGGGCGAGGACACTGAAGCTTTCTTT. Amino acid sequence: CASRLGQGEDTEAFF.

The chain uses TRBV6-6 and TRBJ1-1; D is uncertain. Germline-derived CDR1 and CDR2 are MNHNY and SVGAGI (reference sequence). Between the trimmed V and J ends, which lost 10 bases and 2 bases, there was a span of 8 bases. This CDR3 has 11 amino acids. Written as DNA, the CDR3 is TGTGCCACTACTCTCAACACTGAAGCTTTCTTT. Amino acid sequence: CATTLNTEAFF.

This chain uses TRBV9 with TRBJ1-1; 7 positions agree with TRBD1. Germline CDR1 is SGDLS and CDR2 is YYNGEE. V shed 6 bases and J 3 bases; nucleotides not matched to a gene: 5. The CDR3 sequence is 13 residues long. The CDR3 DNA follows: TGTGCCAGCACCCGGACAGGAGACACTGAAGCTTTCTTT. Its protein is CASTRTGDTEAFF.

This chain joins TRBV2 and TRBJ2-1; D is unresolved. V was shortened by 6 bases and J by 0 bases, with 12 bases between the two germline ends. Germline-derived CDR1 and CDR2 are SNHLY and FYNNEI. CDR3 length: 15 amino acids. As DNA, the CDR3 is TGTGCCAGCAGGCCCTTGTACTCCTCCTACAATGAGCAGTTCTTC. It encodes CASRPLYSSYNEQFF.

The gene calls are TRBV6-1 and TRBJ1-5; D not resolved. CDR1 is MNHNS, CDR2 SASEGT, per germline. V was clipped by 0 bases and J by 6 bases, with 9 bases between them. The CDR3 has 14 residues. The CDR3 coding sequence is TGTGCCAGCAGTGAAGCGATGGTGGGTCAGCCCCAGCATTTT. Its translation is CASSEAMVGQPQHF.

The count of this clone is one. At one boundary the junction diverges from the germline segment, which might be a read error. The V gene is TRBV7-7, the J gene TRBJ2-7; D might be TRBD1 (6 bases). The CDR3 runs to 13 residues. Germline V CDR1 and CDR2: SSHAT, FNYEAQ (reference sequence). CDR3 DNA: TGTGCTAGCAGCTTTTCCAGGGGTAACGAGCAGTACTTC. Protein product: CASSFSRGNEQYF.